Each of the 30 T cell receptor beta chains below was sequenced from the same sample in a study of T cells in Graves' hyperthyroidism and ophthalmopathy. RNA transcripts yielded amplified TCR beta CDR3 regions. The TCR CDR3 was amplified in a first-round RT-PCR using the HTBI primer set. TCRdb itself ran the multiplex PCR reads through MiXCR, one entry per CDR3 protein. This table holds around 350,000 distinct CDR3 sequences, under 20% found once. The sample taken for sequencing was blood. These receptors all come from a woman aged 18-30 years with Graves' hyperthyroidism.

This clonotype was detected many times. V usage is TRBV20-1 and J usage is TRBJ1-5, with D hard to call. The CDR3 totals 15 residues. Germline-derived CDR1 and CDR2 are DFQATT and SNEGSKA (reference sequence). V dropped 6 bases and J dropped 0 bases, with 15 bases sitting between them. The CDR3 DNA reads TGCAGTGCCGAACCCGGGCAGTATAGCAATCAGCCCCAGCATTTT. Translating it yields CSAEPGQYSNQPQHF.

This clonotype was seen repeatedly, ten times or more. V usage is TRBV20-1 and J usage is TRBJ1-2; weak D call: TRBD1 (6 bases). Between the trimmed V and J ends, which lost 5 bases and 2 bases, there was a span of 15 bases. The length of the CDR3 is 14 residues. Germline loops: CDR1 DFQATT, CDR2 SNEGSKA (reference sequence). The CDR3 protein is CSALDQGSNYGYTF. Written as DNA, the CDR3 is TGCAGTGCTCTCGATCAGGGGTCCAACTATGGCTACACCTTC.

A word on this clonotype: With a much larger clone just one base away, this may be a read error. This chain links TRBV14 with TRBJ1-1; D gene uncertain. The CDR3 runs 14 residues. Germline CDR1 and CDR2: SGHDN and FVKESK. CDR3 loop: CASSQDPSQSEACF. The CDR3 nucleotides are TGTGCCAGCAGCCAAGATCCCTCACAGTCTGAAGCTTGCTTT.

This clonotype has at least ten counts. The rearrangement links TRBV9 to TRBJ2-7, with D possibly matching TRBD2 (5 bases). The CDR3 runs 13 residues. The V end lost 2 bases, the J end lost 6 bases, and 12 bases lay between the germline ends. Germline V lookup: CDR1 SGDLS, CDR2 YYNGEE. Here the CDR3 reads CASSVKAASEQYF. DNA of the CDR3: TGTGCCAGCAGCGTCAAAGCGGCGAGCGAGCAGTACTTC.

This clonotype was seen ten or more times. The chain carries TRBV2 and TRBJ1-2; 9 nucleotides agree with TRBD1. Germline loops: CDR1 SNHLY, CDR2 FYNNEI. This CDR3 spans 13 amino acids. J was trimmed by 4 bases and V by 8 bases; bases with no gene match: 5. Here the CDR3 reads CASPNRGPYGYTF. In nucleotides, the CDR3 is TGTGCCAGCCCCAACAGGGGGCCCTATGGCTACACCTTC.

This clonotype has only a few counts. The gene calls are TRBV3-1 and TRBJ1-1, with D possibly matching TRBD1 (5 bases). CDR3 length equals 15 residues. Germline V gene lookup returns CDR1 LGHDT and CDR2 YNNKEL (reference sequence). The V and J ends lost 4 bases and 0 bases respectively, with 12 bases between them. This chain's CDR3 is CASSREGIMNTEAFF. The DNA for the CDR3 is TGTGCCAGCAGCCGAGAGGGGATAATGAACACTGAAGCTTTCTTT.

The sample holds many counts of this clonotype. An end of the junction differs from the germline gene, which may be a read error. The chain combines TRBV10-1 with TRBJ2-7; D is possibly TRBD1 or TRBD2 (5 bases each). CDR1 is WNHNN, CDR2 SYGVQD, per germline (reference sequence). CDR3 length: 11 residues. DNA for the CDR3: TGCGCCTGCAGTGAGGGGTACGAGCAGTACTTC. Protein sequence: CACSEGYEQYF.

This clonotype was seen at least ten times. The chain couples TRBV28 to TRBJ1-2; D is perhaps TRBD1 (5 bases). This CDR3 region has 13 residues. Trimming cost V 2 bases and J 7 bases, with 11 bases left between them. Germline assignment: CDR1 MDHEN and CDR2 SYDVKM. CDR3 in amino acids: CASSLGTWLGYTF. CDR3 nucleotide sequence: TGTGCCAGCAGTTTAGGGACGTGGCTTGGCTACACCTTC.

This clonotype was counted ten times or more. The chain uses TRBV7-3 and TRBJ1-5; 8 positions match TRBD1. The CDR3 consists of 19 residues. From germline, CDR1 is SGHTA and CDR2 FQGTGA. The ends lost 5 bases at V and 0 bases at J; junction bases unmatched: 15. CDR3: CASSPQVGQGWISNQPQHF. The CDR3 DNA sequence: TGTGCCAGCAGCCCCCAAGTTGGACAGGGATGGATTAGCAATCAGCCCCAGCATTTT.

This clonotype was seen many times. The gene calls are TRBV10-3 and TRBJ1-1; no clear D gene. Trimming pared 3 bases from V and 1 base from J, leaving 21 bases between. The length of the CDR3 is 18 residues. CDR1 ENHRY and CDR2 SYGVKD come from the germline V gene. CDR3 residues: CAISDIMRQSEPNTEAFF. Written as DNA, the CDR3 is TGTGCCATCAGTGACATTATGAGGCAGAGTGAACCGAACACTGAAGCTTTCTTT.

The rearrangement uses TRBV4-2 and TRBJ2-7, with 7 bases identical to TRBD2. The ends lost 0 bases at V and 2 bases at J; junction bases unmatched: 7. CDR3 length: 16 residues. Per germline, CDR1 LGHNA and CDR2 YNFKEQ. CDR3 DNA: TGTGCCAGCAGCCAAGAGCCTCTGGCGGGGGCCTACGAGCAGTACTTC. Translation gives CASSQEPLAGAYEQYF.

This clonotype was counted at least ten times. The chain employs TRBV14 and TRBJ1-2; no definite D call. The length of the CDR3 is 15 residues. Trimming removed 3 bases from V and 4 bases from J, with 15 bases in between. CDR1 is SGHDN, CDR2 FVKESK, per germline. The chain's CDR3 is CASSHIGGSTYGYTF. The CDR3 coding sequence is TGTGCCAGCAGCCACATAGGAGGCAGTACCTATGGCTACACCTTC. The full variable domain, with the rest looked up from reference TRBV14 and TRBJ1-2, is EAGVTQFPSHSVIEKGQTVTLRCDPISGHDNLYWYRRVMGKEIKFLLHFVKESKQDESGMPNNRFLAERTGGTYSTLKVQPAELEDSGVYFCASSHIGGSTYGYTFGSGTRLTVV.

This clonotype came up many times. V and J are TRBV20-1 and TRBJ1-6; no clear D. The CDR3 sequence is 12 residues long. V shed 0 bases and J shed 7 bases, with 4 bases lying between them. Germline values: CDR1 DFQATT, CDR2 SNEGSKA (reference sequence). The CDR3 here is CSARDLNSPLHF. CDR3 nucleotides: TGCAGTGCTAGAGATCTGAATTCACCCCTCCACTTT.

This clonotype was seen many times. The chain couples TRBV9 to TRBJ2-5, with D unresolved. V was trimmed by 0 bases and J by 5 bases, leaving 14 bases between them. The CDR3 runs to 15 residues. CDR1 SGDLS and CDR2 YYNGEE come from the germline V gene. In nucleotides, the CDR3 is TGTGCCAGCAGCGTAGTAGCCTACCCGAGTGAGACCCAGTACTTC. The encoded protein is CASSVVAYPSETQYF.

The sample holds one count of this clonotype. The gene calls are TRBV29-1 and TRBJ2-2; D is perhaps TRBD2 (6 bases). The V and J ends lost 7 bases and 5 bases respectively, with 17 bases between them. Germline values: CDR1 SQVTM, CDR2 ANQGSEA. This CDR3 is built from 14 residues. The CDR3 reads CSALPGLETGELFF. DNA of the CDR3: TGCAGCGCCCTCCCGGGACTCGAGACCGGGGAGCTGTTTTTT.

This clonotype was found a few times. The gene calls are TRBV5-1 and TRBJ1-3; D unclear. The CDR3 has 14 residues. The germline V gene encodes CDR1 SGHRS and CDR2 YFSETQ. V was pared by 2 bases and J by 0 bases, with 6 bases between. In DNA, the CDR3 is TGCGCCAGCAGCTTTCAACCCTCTGGAAACACCATATATTTT. As protein: CASSFQPSGNTIYF.

This clonotype was seen ten or more times. The chain has TRBV6-1 and TRBJ2-2; a possible D gene is TRBD2 (6 bases). The CDR3 loop spans 14 amino acids. Germline-derived CDR1 and CDR2 are MNHNS and SASEGT. V shed 8 bases and J shed 7 bases, with 17 bases lying between them. CDR3: CASCLGGVNGELFF. Written as DNA, the CDR3 is TGTGCCAGCTGCCTCGGGGGAGTTAACGGGGAGCTGTTTTTT.

Ten or more counts support this clonotype. Here the CDR3 reads CASSAGAYEQYF. CDR3 coding DNA: TGTGCCAGCAGCGCAGGTGCCTACGAGCAGTACTTC. The chain has TRBV6-1 and TRBJ2-7; D is uncertain. The length of the CDR3 is 12 residues. V lost 6 bases and J lost 2, with 8 bases in between. Per the germline V gene, CDR1 is MNHNS and CDR2 is SASEGT.

The J gene is TRBJ2-5, the V gene TRBV6-1, with 8 bases fitting TRBD2. The V and J ends lost 11 bases and 2 bases, in that order; junction bases with no gene match: 7. This CDR3 is built from 13 residues. Germline V CDR1 and CDR2: MNHNS, SASEGT. CDR3 sequence (DNA): TGTGCCCCCGGGGGGGGGCGTCAAGAGACCCAGTACTTC. The encoded protein is CAPGGGRQETQYF.

This clonotype was picked up many times. The chain is built from TRBV20-1 and TRBJ2-2; 9 bases map to TRBD2. V dropped 3 bases and J dropped 0; count of bases not matched to a gene: 2. The CDR3 contains 15 residues. Germline V gives CDR1 DFQATT, CDR2 SNEGSKA (reference sequence). The CDR3 loop is CSASAGGANTGELFF. The CDR3 DNA sequence: TGCAGTGCTAGTGCGGGGGGGGCGAACACCGGGGAGCTGTTTTTT.

This clonotype was seen more than once but under ten times. CDR3 region: CAISEGGNNQPQHF. In DNA, the CDR3 is TGTGCCATCAGTGAAGGGGGGAACAATCAGCCCCAGCATTTT. J is TRBJ1-5 and V is TRBV10-3, with a tentative D call TRBD1 (6 bases). V was cut by 3 bases and J by 3 bases, with 9 bases left in between. The CDR3 runs to 14 residues. Germline CDR1 and CDR2: ENHRY and SYGVKD.

This clonotype was counted many times. The CDR3 sequence is CSAGTEYSPLHF. CDR3 DNA sequence: TGCAGTGCCGGGACAGAGTATTCACCCCTCCACTTT. J is TRBJ1-6 and V is TRBV20-1; TRBD1 aligns across 7 bases. Germline loops: CDR1 DFQATT, CDR2 SNEGSKA (reference sequence). The CDR3 loop spans 12 amino acids. Trimming at V came to 6 bases and at J to 8 bases, leaving 4 bases not matched to a gene.

This clonotype was detected many times. The DNA of the CDR3 is TGTGCCTGGAGGGGGATCTACGAGCAGTACTTC. It translates to CAWRGIYEQYF. The rearrangement uses TRBV30 and TRBJ2-7; D gene ambiguous. The ends were cut back, 3 bases at V and 3 bases at J, with 6 bases in the middle. CDR1 is GTSNPN and CDR2 is SVGIG in the germline V gene (reference sequence). The CDR3 is made up of 11 amino acids. Supplemented by reference TRBV30 and TRBJ2-7, the full variable domain reads SQTIHQWPATLVQPVGSPLSLECTVEGTSNPNLYWYRQAAGRGLQLLFYSVGIGQISSEVPQNLSASRPQDRQFILSSKKLLLSDSGFYLCAWRGIYEQYFGPGTRLTVT.

The V and J genes are TRBV29-1 and TRBJ1-2; the D gene is possibly TRBD1 (5 bases). CDR1 is SQVTM and CDR2 is ANQGSEA in the germline V gene. The V and J ends lost 8 bases and 8 bases respectively, with 21 bases between them. This CDR3 has 13 amino acids. CDR3 bases: TGCAGCCCCTGGGTCTGGCAGGGCCCAGGCTACACCTTC. Protein sequence: CSPWVWQGPGYTF.

This clonotype was recorded at least ten times. This chain uses TRBV2 with TRBJ1-5; D ambiguous. The germline V and J ends were trimmed by 7 bases and 6 bases, with 13 bases remaining between them. CDR3 length: 13 amino acids. CDR1 is SNHLY and CDR2 is FYNNEI in the germline V gene. The CDR3 DNA reads as TGTGCCAGCAAAAGGTGGCGGGGTCAGCCCCAGCATTTT. Its translation: CASKRWRGQPQHF. The full variable domain, in which reference TRBV2 and TRBJ1-5 provide the parts outside the CDR3, is EPEVTQTPSHQVTQMGQEVILRCVPISNHLYFYWYRQILGQKVEFLVSFYNNEISEKSEIFDDQFSVERPDGSNFTLKIRSTKLEDSAMYFCASKRWRGQPQHFGDGTRLSIL.

This clonotype was detected many times. The chain carries TRBV9 and TRBJ2-5; tentative D call: TRBD1 (6 bases). CDR3 size: 14 residues. The germline gives CDR1 SGDLS, CDR2 YYNGEE. V was clipped by 1 base and J by 5 bases, with 12 bases between them. CDR3: CASSVTTGRETQYF. In DNA form, the CDR3 reads TGTGCCAGCAGCGTAACTACAGGGCGGGAGACCCAGTACTTC.

This clonotype was seen at least ten times. The gene calls are TRBV7-8 and TRBJ1-1, with D unresolved. CDR1 SGHVS and CDR2 FQNEAQ come from the germline V gene. The CDR3 sequence is 11 residues long. The V gene lost 5 bases and the J gene lost 10 bases, with 11 bases spanning the gap. CDR3 protein: CASSLLRTAFF. The CDR3 DNA sequence: TGTGCCAGCAGCCTTTTACGGACAGCTTTCTTT. Full variable domain (missing parts from reference TRBV7-8 and TRBJ1-1): GAGVSQSPRYKVAKRGQDVALRCDPISGHVSLFWYQQALGQGPEFLTYFQNEAQLDKSGLPSDRFFAERPEGSVSTLKIQRTQQEDSAVYLCASSLLRTAFFGQGTRLTVV.

In its sample, this clonotype was seen many times. CDR3 protein: CASSTATVYSNQPQHF. As DNA, the CDR3 is TGTGCCAGTAGTACCGCGACAGTTTATAGCAATCAGCCCCAGCATTTT. The chain couples TRBV19 to TRBJ1-5; a possible D gene is TRBD1 (5 bases). Germline CDR1 reads LNHDA; CDR2 reads SQIVND (reference sequence). This CDR3 is 16 amino acids long. Trimming cost V 4 bases and J 0 bases, with 13 bases left between them.

Only a few counts were recorded for this clonotype. This sequence joins TRBV14 and TRBJ2-4, with D unclear. CDR3 length equals 18 residues. CDR1 is SGHDN and CDR2 is FVKESK in the germline V gene. V was trimmed by 0 bases and J by 2 bases, leaving 17 bases between them. The CDR3 sequence is CASSQDNNKRRTKNIQYF. CDR3 DNA sequence: TGTGCCAGCAGCCAAGATAACAATAAGAGGCGGACCAAAAACATTCAGTACTTC. The complete variable domain, with remaining parts taken from reference TRBV14 and TRBJ2-4, reads EAGVTQFPSHSVIEKGQTVTLRCDPISGHDNLYWYRRVMGKEIKFLLHFVKESKQDESGMPNNRFLAERTGGTYSTLKVQPAELEDSGVYFCASSQDNNKRRTKNIQYFGAGTRLSVL.

This clonotype was seen ten or more times. The genes are TRBV19 and TRBJ1-1; D remains unclear. Trimming took off 1 base at V and 3 bases at J, with 12 bases between the two ends. Germline V gene data show CDR1 as LNHDA and CDR2 as SQIVND (reference sequence). CDR3 length: 15 amino acids. DNA for the CDR3: TGTGCCAGTAGTATAGTTCGACGGACCTACACTGAAGCTTTCTTT. It encodes CASSIVRRTYTEAFF.